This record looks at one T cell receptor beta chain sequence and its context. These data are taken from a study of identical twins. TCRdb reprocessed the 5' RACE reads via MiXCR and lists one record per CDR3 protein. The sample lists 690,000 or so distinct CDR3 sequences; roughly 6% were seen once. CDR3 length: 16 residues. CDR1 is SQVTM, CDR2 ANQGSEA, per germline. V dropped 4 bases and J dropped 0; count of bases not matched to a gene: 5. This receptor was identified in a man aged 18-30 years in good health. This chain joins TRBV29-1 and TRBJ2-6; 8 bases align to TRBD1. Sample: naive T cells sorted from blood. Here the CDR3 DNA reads TGCAGCGTTGGGACAGGGAAATTCTCTGGGGCCAACGTCCTGACTTTC. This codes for CSVGTGKFSGANVLTF.